This TCR beta chain was recovered during a study of beta chain features in type 1 diabetes (dated by TCRdb to between 2018 and 2020). Some background on the complete study: No differences in mean age, gender distribution, total cell number or subset yield were found between patients and healthy donors. Across all samples, fewer than 130 million sorted cells were examined, and cell number per subset correlated strongly with RNA yield. Naive and central memory subsets were obtained from all 30 or so donors, but regulatory and stem cell-like memory subsets were isolated from only 8 patients and 8 healthy donors. The study compared the TCRB repertoires of sorted circulating CD4+ T cell subsets in recently diagnosed type 1 diabetes patients with those in matched healthy donors. Beyond this particular receptor, the publication reports: A moderate but significant shortening of TCRB CDR3 length was observed in type 1 diabetes patients in all four CD4+ subsets. Shorter templates might be favored by PCR, yet because patient and control samples were amplified and corrected together, any such skew would affect both groups equally. Naive, central memory and regulatory TCRB repertoires appeared to be more similar among patients than among healthy donors. Because cDNA was sequenced instead of genomic DNA, activated cells with high expression could be over-represented, although the groups did not differ in activation or CD3 levels. HLA sub-analyses involved small numbers of individuals, so any influence of HLA type on TCRB rearrangement remained unresolved. Patients with type 1 diabetes made fewer insertions and deleted more nucleotides at VDJ recombination sites, implying thymic rearrangement abnormalities.

Including the terminal cysteine and phenylalanine, the CDR3 comprises 15 residues. Here the CDR3 DNA is all that survives: 45 bases in frame from base 1. The germline V gene gives CDR1 as SGHRS and CDR2 as YFSETQ. Trimming takes 2 bases from V and 6 bases from J, and the germline ends sit 15 bases apart. The entire amount of isolated RNA was reverse transcribed using the High Capacity cDNA Reverse Transcription Kit, so the sequenced TCRB transcripts were expressed ones. Naive, central memory and regulatory T cell samples underwent deep immunoSEQ sequencing, averaging approximately 3.3 million total reads per sample. After sorted cells were lysed in RLT buffer, RNA was extracted with DNase-treated RNeasy Micro or Mini kits, with the choice depending on cell number. To prevent cross-contamination, every cell subset was processed on its own, while patient and healthy donor samples were processed together. Using the immunoSEQ multiplex PCR, TCRB sequences were amplified from cDNA into 87-bp fragments spanning the CDR3 region. Sequencing of the amplicons was performed on the Illumina HiSeq platform. Per the authors' processing: Synthetic template baselines were used to correct PCR bias computationally, reads within Hamming distance 2 were collapsed together, and singletons that could not be merged were discarded. Reads were aligned against IMGT so that V, D and J genes, CDR3 length and insertions or deletions at six rearrangement sites could be assigned. Clonotype counts were normalized to sorted cell number within each subset before computing true diversity and Gini coefficients with the tcR R package. The overlap coefficient, calculated on TCRB nucleotide sequences, was used to quantify repertoire sharing. As a proxy for the pre-selection repertoire, out-of-frame TCRB sequences from naive cells were analyzed. Not all clones reach the TCRdb copy of this immuneACCESS table, which keeps in-frame sequences only. Checked studies attribute under half of the gap to unresolved V genes and leave the rest unexplained. V and J calls and clone size follow that table, whereas D and trimming were derived from the DNA. The sample table records roughly 340,000 clones; about 13% of these occur just once. The ten largest clones represent roughly 0.015% of the sample.

A single peripheral blood draw of approximately 110 mL on average was collected from each donor into heparinised tubes. A BD FACSAria II and a panel including CD45RO, CCR7, CD25, CD127, CD95 and CD27 were used to sort naive, central memory, regulatory and stem cell-like memory CD4+ T cells. All sorted populations exceeded 95% purity. PBMCs were isolated right away by Lymphoprep density gradient centrifugation and were stained directly, without culture. So that batch effects would be minimized, each experiment stained and sorted samples in pairs, pairing one healthy donor with one patient. This clone appeared a few times. No cognate antigen has been identified for it. No much larger clonotype is one base removed from it; base qualities were not supplied.

The chain uses TRBV5-1 and TRBJ2-1; a tentative D match to TRBD1 spans 6 bases. The TCR was taken from a young woman with type 1 diabetes. Sequenced material: naive CD4+ T cells from blood. In light of the paper, this sample's cell subset or site label describes: true naive CD4+ T cells. The nucleotide sequence is given as TGCGCCAGCAGCTTTGGGGGCCTGCCTGGCAATGAGCAGTTCTTC. It encodes CASSFGGLPGNEQFF.